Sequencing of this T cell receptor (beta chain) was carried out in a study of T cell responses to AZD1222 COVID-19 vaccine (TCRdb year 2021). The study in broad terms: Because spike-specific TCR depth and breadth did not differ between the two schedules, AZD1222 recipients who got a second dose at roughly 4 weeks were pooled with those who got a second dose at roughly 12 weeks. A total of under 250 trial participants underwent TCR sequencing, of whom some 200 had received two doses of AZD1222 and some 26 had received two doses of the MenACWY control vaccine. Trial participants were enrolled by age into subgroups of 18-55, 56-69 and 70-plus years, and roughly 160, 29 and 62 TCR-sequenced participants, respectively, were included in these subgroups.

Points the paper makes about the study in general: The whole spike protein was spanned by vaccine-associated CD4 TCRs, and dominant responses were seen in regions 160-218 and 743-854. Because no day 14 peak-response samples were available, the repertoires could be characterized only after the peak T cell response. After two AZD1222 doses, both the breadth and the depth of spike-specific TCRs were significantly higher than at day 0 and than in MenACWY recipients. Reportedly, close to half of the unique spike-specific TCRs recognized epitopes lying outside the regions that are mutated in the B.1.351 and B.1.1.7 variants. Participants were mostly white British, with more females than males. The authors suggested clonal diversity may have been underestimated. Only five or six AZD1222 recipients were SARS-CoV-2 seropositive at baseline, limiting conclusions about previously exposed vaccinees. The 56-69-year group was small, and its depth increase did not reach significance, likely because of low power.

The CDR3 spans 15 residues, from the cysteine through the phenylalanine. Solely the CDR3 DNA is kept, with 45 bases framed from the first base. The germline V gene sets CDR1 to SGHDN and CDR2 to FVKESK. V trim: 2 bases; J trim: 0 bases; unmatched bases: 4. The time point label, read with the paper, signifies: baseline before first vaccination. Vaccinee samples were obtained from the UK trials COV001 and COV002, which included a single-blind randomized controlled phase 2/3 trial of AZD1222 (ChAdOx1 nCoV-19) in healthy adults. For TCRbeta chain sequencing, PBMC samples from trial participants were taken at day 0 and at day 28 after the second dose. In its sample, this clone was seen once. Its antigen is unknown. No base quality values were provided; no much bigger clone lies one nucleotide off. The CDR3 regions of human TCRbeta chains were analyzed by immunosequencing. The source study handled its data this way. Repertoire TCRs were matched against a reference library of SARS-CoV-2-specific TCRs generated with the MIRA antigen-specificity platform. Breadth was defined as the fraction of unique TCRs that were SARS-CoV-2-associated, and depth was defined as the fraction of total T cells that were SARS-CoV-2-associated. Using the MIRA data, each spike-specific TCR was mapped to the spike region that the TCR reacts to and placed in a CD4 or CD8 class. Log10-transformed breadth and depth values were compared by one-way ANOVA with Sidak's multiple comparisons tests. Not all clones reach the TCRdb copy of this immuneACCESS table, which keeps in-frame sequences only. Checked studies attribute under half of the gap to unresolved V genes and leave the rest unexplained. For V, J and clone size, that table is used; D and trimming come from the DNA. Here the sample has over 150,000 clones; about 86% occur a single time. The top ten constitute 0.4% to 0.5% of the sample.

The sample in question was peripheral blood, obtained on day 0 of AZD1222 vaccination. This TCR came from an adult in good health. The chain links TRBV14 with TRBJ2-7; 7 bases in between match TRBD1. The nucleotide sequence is TGTGCCAGCAGCCAACATACAGGGGCCTCCTACGAGCAGTACTTC. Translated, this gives CASSQHTGASYEQYF.